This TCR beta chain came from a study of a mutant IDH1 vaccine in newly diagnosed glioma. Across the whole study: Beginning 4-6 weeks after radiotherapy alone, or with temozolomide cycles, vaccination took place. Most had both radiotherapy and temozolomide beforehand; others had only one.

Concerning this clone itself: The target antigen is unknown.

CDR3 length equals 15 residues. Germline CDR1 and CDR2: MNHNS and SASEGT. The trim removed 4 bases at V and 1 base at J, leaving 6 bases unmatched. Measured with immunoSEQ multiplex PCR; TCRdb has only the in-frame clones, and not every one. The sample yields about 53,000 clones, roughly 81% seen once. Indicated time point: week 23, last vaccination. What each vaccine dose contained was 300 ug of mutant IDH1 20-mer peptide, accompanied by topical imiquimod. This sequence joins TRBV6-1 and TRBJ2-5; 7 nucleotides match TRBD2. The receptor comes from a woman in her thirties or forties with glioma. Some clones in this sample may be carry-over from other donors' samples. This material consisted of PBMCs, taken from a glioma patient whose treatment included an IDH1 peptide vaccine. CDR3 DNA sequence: TGTGCCAGCAGTGTGGGCGGGGGAACCCAAGAGACCCAGTACTTC. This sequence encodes CASSVGGGTQETQYF.